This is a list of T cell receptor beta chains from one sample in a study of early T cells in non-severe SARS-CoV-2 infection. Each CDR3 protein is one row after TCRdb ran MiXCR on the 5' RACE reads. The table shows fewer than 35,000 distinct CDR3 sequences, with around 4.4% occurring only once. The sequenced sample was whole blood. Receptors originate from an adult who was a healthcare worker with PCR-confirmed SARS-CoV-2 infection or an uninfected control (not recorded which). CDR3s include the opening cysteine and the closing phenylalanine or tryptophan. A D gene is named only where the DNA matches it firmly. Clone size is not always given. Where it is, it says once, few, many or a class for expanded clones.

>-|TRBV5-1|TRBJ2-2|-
TGCGCCAGCAGCTCCGTTCTCCGGACCGGGGAGCTGTTTTTT
CASSSVLRTGELFF
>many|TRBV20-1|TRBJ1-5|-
TGCAGTGCTAGTCGGGGGACTCAGCCCCAGCATTTT
CSASRGTQPQHF
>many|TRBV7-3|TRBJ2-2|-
TGTGCCAGCAGCTCGGGACCTTTAACCGGGGAGCTGTTTTTT
CASSSGPLTGELFF
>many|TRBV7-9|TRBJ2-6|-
TGTGCCAGCAGCTTAGCGCGGCTAGCCACTGGACCGTCTGGGGCCAACGTCCTGACTTTC
CASSLARLATGPSGANVLTF
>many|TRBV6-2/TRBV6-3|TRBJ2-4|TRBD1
TGTGCCAGCAGTGAAACGACAGGGGCCTTACTAACCATAGCCAAAAACATTCAGTACTTC
CASSETTGALLTIAKNIQYF
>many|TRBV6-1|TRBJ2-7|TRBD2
TGTGCCAGCAGTGAAGTTCTAGCGGGAAGCTCCTACGAGCAGTACTTC
CASSEVLAGSSYEQYF
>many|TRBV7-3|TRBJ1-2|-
TGTGCCAGCAGCTTCCCGGGCCCCCAAATCCCCTATGGCTACACCTTC
CASSFPGPQIPYGYTF
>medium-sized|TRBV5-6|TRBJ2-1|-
TGTGCCAGCAGCCTAGACTCTTACAATGAGCAGTTCTTC
CASSLDSYNEQFF
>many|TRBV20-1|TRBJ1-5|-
TGCAGTGCTAGAGAGATCACTAGGTACTCGGACGGGCGGGGGCCCCAGCATTTT
CSAREITRYSDGRGPQHF
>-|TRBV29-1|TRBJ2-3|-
TGCAGCGTCGATCCCGTTTTAGAGGCAGATACGCAGTATTTT
CSVDPVLEADTQYF
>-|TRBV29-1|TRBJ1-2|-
TGCAGCGTTGAAGGAGGGTCTAGTGGGTATGGCTACACCTTC
CSVEGGSSGYGYTF